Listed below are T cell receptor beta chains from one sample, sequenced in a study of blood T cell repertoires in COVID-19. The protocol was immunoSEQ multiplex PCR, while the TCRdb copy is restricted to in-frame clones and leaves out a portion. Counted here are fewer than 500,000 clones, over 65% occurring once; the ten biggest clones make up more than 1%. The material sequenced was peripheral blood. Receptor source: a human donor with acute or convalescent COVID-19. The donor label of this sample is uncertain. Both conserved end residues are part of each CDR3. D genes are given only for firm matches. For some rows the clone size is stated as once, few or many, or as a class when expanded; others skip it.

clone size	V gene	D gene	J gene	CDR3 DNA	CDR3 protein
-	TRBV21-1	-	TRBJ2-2	TGTGCCAGCAGCAAAGAGTCGCCGGGGATCGGGGAGCTGTTTTTT	CASSKESPGIGELFF
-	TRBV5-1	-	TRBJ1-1	TGCGCCAGCAGCGGGGGGGCGTTACAGGGTTATAACACTGAAGCTTTCTTT	CASSGGALQGYNTEAFF
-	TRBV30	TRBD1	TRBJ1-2	TGTGCCTGGGGATCTGGGACAGGGGGAAACTATGGCTACACCTTC	CAWGSGTGGNYGYTF
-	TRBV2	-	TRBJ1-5	TGTGCCAGCGGGAAACAGGGAACCTGGGGTCAGCCCCAGCATTTT	CASGKQGTWGQPQHF
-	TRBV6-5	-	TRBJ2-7	TGTGCCAGCTCCCGGAGCACCTACTCCTACGAGCAGTACTTC	CASSRSTYSYEQYF
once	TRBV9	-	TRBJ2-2	TGTGCCAGCAGCGTACCCGGCAGGATGGGCACCGGGGAGCTGTTTTTT	CASSVPGRMGTGELFF
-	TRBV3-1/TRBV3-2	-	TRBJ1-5	TGTGCCAGCAGCCAAGATCAGCCCGGGGTGGGAAATCAGCCCCAGCATTTT	CASSQDQPGVGNQPQHF
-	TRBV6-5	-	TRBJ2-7	TGTGCCAGTAGGGACAACCACGAGCAGTACTTC	CASRDNHEQYF
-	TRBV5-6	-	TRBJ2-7	TGTGCCAGCAGCTGGCGCGGCGGGGACTACGAGCAGTACTTC	CASSWRGGDYEQYF
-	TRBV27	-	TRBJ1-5	TGTGCCAGCAGCCGAGCCGGACAAGCCACCGGTCAGCCCCAGCATTTT	CASSRAGQATGQPQHF
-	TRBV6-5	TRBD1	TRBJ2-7	TGTGCCAGCAGTCGGGACAGGCCCTTCTCCTACGAGCAGTACTTC	CASSRDRPFSYEQYF
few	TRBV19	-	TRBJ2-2	TGTGCCAGTAGTATTCAGGGAACGAACACCGGGGAGCTGTTTTTT	CASSIQGTNTGELFF
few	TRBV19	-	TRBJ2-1	TGTGCCAGTAGGCGTGTGGCAGGTCGGCAGGAGCAGTTCTTC	CASRRVAGRQEQFF
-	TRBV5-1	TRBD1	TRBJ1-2	TGCGCCAGCAGCTTTGGGGACAGGGGGACGAATGGCTACACCTTC	CASSFGDRGTNGYTF
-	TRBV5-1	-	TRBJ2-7	TGCGCCAGCAGCTTGGAGCAGGGCTACGAGCAGTACTTC	CASSLEQGYEQYF
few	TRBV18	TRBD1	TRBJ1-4	TGTGCCAGCTCACCGGGACAGAATGAAAAACTGTTTTTT	CASSPGQNEKLFF
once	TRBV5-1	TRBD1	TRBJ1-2	TGCGCCAGCAGCATGACAGGGCCCCTCTATGGCTACACCTTC	CASSMTGPLYGYTF
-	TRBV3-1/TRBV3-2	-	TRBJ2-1	TGTGCCAGCAGCCAAGATTACCCGGGACACAGCTTGGATGAGCAGTTCTTC	CASSQDYPGHSLDEQFF
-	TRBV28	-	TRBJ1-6	TGTGCCAGCAACAAGGTCGGACAGCGGGGTAATTCACCCCTCCACTTT	CASNKVGQRGNSPLHF
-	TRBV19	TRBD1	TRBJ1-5	TGTGCCAGTAGTAACAGGGGTAGCAATCAGCCCCAGCATTTT	CASSNRGSNQPQHF
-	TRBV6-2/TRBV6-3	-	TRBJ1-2	TGTGCCAGCAGTTACGGAAACAGGGTAAACTATGGCTACACCTTC	CASSYGNRVNYGYTF
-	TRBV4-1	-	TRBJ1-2	TGCGCCAGCAGCCAAGAGTACAGGGATTATGGCTACACCTTC	CASSQEYRDYGYTF
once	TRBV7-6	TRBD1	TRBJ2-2	TGTGCCAGCAGCTCTAGCCGGGACAGGAACACCGGGGAGCTGTTTTTT	CASSSSRDRNTGELFF
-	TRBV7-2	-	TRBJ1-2	TGTGCCAGCAGCTATCTGCCCGGGGGGGCCTATGGCTACACCTTC	CASSYLPGGAYGYTF
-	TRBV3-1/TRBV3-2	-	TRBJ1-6	TGTGCCAGCAGCCAAGCAGGGAGGTATTCACCCCTCCACTTT	CASSQAGRYSPLHF